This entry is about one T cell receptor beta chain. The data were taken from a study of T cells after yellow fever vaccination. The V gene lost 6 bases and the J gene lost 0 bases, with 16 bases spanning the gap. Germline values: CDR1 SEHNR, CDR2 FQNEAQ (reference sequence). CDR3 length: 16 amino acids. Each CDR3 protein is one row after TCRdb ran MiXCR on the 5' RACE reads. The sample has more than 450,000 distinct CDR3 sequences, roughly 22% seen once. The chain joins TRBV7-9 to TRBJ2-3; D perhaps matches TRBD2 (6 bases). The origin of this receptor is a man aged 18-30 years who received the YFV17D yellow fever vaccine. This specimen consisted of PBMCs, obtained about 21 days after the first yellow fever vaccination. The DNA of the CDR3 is TGTGCCAGCAGTACTCTACTCAGCGGGAGCACAGATACGCAGTATTTT. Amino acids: CASSTLLSGSTDTQYF.